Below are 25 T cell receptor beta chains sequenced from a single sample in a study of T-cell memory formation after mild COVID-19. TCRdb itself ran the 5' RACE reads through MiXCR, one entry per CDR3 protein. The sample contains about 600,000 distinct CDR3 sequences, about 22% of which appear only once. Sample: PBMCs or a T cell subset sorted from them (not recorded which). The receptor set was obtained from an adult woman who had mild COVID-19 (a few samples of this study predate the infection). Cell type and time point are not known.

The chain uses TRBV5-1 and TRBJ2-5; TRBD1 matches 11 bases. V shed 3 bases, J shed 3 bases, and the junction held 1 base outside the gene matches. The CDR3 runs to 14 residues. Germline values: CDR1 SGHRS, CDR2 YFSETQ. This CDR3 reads CASSWGQGEETQYF. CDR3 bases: TGCGCCAGCAGCTGGGGACAGGGGGAAGAGACCCAGTACTTC.

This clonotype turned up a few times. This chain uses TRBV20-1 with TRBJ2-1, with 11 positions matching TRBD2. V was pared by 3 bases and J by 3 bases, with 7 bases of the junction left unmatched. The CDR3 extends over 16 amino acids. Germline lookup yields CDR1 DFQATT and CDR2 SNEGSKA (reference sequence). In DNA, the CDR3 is TGCAGTGCTAGGGTAGCGGGGGGGCCTAACTACAATGAGCAGTTCTTC. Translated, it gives CSARVAGGPNYNEQFF.

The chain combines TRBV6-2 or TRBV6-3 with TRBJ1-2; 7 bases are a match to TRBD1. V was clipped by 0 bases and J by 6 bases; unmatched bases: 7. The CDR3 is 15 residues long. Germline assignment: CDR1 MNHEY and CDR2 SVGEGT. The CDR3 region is CASSYSGGSFHGYTF. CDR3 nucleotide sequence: TGTGCCAGCAGTTACTCAGGGGGCAGTTTCCATGGCTACACCTTC.

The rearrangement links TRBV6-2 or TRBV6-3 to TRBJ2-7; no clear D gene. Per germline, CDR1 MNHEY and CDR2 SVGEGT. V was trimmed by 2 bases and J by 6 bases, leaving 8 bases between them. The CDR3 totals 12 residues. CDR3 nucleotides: TGTGCCAGCAGTTACACCGGCGGCGAGCAGTACTTC. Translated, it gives CASSYTGGEQYF.

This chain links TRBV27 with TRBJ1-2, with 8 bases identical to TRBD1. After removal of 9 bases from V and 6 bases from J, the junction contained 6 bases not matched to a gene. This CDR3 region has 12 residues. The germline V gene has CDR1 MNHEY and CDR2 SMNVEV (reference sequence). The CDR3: CASQTGENGYTF. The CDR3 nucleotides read TGTGCCAGTCAGACAGGGGAAAATGGCTACACCTTC.

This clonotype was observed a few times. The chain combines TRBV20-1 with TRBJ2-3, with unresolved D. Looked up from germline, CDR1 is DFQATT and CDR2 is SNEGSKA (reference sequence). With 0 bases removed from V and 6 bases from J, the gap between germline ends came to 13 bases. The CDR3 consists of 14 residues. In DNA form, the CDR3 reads TGCAGTGCTAGAGAGCCTTTTCCCGGCGATACGCAGTATTTT. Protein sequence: CSAREPFPGDTQYF.

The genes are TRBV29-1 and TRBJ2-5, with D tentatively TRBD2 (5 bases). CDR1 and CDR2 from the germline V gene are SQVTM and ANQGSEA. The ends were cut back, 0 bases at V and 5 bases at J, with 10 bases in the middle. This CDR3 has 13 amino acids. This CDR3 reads CSVEDLRDETQYF. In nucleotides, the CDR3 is TGCAGCGTTGAAGATTTACGGGATGAGACCCAGTACTTC.

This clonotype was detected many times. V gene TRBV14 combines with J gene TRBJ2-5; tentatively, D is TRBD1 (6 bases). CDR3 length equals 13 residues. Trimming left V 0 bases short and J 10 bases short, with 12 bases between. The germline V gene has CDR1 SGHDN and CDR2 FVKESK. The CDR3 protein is CASSQDQGTSQYF. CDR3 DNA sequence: TGTGCCAGCAGCCAAGATCAGGGGACCAGCCAGTACTTC.

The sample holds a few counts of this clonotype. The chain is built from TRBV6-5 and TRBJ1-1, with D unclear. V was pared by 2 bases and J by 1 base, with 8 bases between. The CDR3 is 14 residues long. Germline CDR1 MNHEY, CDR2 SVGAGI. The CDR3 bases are TGTGCCAGCAGTTACGCCCGGGAGAACACTGAAGCTTTCTTT. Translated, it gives CASSYARENTEAFF.

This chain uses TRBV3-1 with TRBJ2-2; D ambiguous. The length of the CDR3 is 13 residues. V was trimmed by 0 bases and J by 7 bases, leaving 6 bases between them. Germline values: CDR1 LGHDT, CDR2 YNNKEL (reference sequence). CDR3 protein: CASSQDPNGELFF. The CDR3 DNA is TGTGCCAGCAGCCAAGATCCCAACGGGGAGCTGTTTTTT.

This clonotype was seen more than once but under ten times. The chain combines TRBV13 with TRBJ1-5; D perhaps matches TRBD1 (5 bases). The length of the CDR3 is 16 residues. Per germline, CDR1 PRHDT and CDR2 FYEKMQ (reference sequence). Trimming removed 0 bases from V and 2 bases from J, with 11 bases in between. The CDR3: CASSLGGTEGNQPQHF. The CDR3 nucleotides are TGTGCCAGCAGCTTAGGCGGGACCGAGGGCAATCAGCCCCAGCATTTT. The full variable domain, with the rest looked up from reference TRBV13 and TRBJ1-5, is AAGVIQSPRHLIKEKRETATLKCYPIPRHDTVYWYQQGPGQDPQFLISFYEKMQSDKGSIPDRFSAQQFSDYHSELNMSSLELGDSALYFCASSLGGTEGNQPQHFGDGTRLSIL.

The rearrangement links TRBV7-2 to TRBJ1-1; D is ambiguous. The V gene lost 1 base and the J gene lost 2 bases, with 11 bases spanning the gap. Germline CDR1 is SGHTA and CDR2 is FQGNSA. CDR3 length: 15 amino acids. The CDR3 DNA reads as TGTGCCAGCAGCTTAGGGAGCGGCTTTAACACTGAAGCTTTCTTT. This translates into CASSLGSGFNTEAFF.

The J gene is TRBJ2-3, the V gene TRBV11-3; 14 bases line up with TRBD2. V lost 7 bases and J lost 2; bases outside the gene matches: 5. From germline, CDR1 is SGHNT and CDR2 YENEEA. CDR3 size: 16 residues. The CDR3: CASTWTSGRNTDTQYF. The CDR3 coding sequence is TGTGCCAGCACCTGGACTAGCGGGAGGAACACAGATACGCAGTATTTT.

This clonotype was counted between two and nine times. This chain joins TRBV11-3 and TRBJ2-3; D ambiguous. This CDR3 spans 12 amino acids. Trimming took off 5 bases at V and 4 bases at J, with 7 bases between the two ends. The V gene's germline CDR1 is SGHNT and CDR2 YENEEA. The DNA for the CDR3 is TGTGCCAGCAGCCACTCGGCAGATACGCAGTATTTT. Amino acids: CASSHSADTQYF.

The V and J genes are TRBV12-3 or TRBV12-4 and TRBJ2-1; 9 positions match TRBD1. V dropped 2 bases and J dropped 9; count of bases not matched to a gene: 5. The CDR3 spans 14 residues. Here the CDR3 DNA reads TGTGCCAGCAGTTTAACGGGACAGGGCCCTGAGCAGTTCTTC. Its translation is CASSLTGQGPEQFF.

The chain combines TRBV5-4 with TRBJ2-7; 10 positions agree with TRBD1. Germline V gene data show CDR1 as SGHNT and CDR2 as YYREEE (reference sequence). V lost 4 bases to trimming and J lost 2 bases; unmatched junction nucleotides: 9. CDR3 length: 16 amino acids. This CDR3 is CASSPLPGQGTYEQYF. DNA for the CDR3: TGTGCCAGCAGCCCGTTGCCGGGACAGGGGACCTACGAGCAGTACTTC.

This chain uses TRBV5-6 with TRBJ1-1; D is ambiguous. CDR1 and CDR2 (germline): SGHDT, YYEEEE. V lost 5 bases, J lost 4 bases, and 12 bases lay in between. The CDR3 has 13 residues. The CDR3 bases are TGTGCCAGCAGTCTGATGCAGCCCACTGAAGCTTTCTTT. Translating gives CASSLMQPTEAFF.

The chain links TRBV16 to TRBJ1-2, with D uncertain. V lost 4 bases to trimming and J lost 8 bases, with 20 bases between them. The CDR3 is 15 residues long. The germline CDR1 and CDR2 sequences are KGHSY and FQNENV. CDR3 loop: CASSRTIYPGPGYTF. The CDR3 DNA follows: TGTGCCAGCAGCCGAACTATATACCCTGGACCCGGCTACACCTTC. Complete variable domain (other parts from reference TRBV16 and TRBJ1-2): GEEVAQTPKHLVRGEGQKAKLYCAPIKGHSYVFWYQQVLKNEFKFLISFQNENVFDETGMPKERFSAKCLPNSPCSLEIQATKLEDSAVYFCASSRTIYPGPGYTFGSGTRLTVV.

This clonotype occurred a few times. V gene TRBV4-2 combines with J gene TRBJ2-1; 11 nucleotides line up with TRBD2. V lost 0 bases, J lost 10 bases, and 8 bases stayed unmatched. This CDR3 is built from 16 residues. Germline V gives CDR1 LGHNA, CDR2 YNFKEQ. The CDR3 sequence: CASSQEVSGRAGEQFF. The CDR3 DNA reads TGTGCCAGCAGCCAAGAGGTTAGCGGGAGGGCCGGCGAGCAGTTCTTC.

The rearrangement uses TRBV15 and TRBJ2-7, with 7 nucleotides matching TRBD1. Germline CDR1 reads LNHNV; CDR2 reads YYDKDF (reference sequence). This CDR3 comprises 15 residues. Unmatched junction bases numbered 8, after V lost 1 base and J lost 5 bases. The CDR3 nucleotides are TGTGCCACCAGCAGAGGACAGGGTGTTTTTAACGAGCAGTACTTC. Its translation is CATSRGQGVFNEQYF. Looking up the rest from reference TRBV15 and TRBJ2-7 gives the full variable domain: DAMVIQNPRYQVTQFGKPVTLSCSQTLNHNVMYWYQQKSSQAPKLLFHYYDKDFNNEADTPDNFQSRRPNTSFCFLDIRSPGLGDTAMYLCATSRGQGVFNEQYFGPGTRLTVT.

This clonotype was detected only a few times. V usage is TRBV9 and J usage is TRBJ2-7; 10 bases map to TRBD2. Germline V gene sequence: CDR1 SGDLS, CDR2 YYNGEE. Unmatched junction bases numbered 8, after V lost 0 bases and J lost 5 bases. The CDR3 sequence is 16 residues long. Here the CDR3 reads CASSVEPSGRMDEQYF. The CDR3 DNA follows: TGTGCCAGCAGCGTAGAGCCTAGCGGGAGAATGGACGAGCAGTACTTC. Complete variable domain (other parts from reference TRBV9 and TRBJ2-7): DSGVTQTPKHLITATGQRVTLRCSPRSGDLSVYWYQQSLDQGLQFLIQYYNGEERAKGNILERFSAQQFPDLHSELNLSSLELGDSALYFCASSVEPSGRMDEQYFGPGTRLTVT.

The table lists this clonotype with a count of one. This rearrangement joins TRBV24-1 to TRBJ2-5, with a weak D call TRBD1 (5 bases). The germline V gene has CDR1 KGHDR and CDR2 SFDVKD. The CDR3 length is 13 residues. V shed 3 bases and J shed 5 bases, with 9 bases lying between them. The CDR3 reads CATSDAGLETQYF. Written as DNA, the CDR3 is TGTGCCACCAGTGATGCAGGGTTGGAGACCCAGTACTTC.

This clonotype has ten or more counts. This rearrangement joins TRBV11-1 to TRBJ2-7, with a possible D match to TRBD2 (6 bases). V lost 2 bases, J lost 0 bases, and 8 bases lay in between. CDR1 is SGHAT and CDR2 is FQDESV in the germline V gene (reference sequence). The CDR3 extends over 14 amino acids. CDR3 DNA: TGTGCCAGCAGCTTACAGGGACTCTCCTACGAGCAGTACTTC. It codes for CASSLQGLSYEQYF.

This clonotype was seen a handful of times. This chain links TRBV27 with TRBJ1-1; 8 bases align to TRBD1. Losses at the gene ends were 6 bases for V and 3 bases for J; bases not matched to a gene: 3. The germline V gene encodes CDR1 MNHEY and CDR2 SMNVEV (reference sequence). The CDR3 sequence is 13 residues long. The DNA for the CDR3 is TGTGCCAGCAGGGCAGGGGGCCACACTGAAGCTTTCTTT. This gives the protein CASRAGGHTEAFF.

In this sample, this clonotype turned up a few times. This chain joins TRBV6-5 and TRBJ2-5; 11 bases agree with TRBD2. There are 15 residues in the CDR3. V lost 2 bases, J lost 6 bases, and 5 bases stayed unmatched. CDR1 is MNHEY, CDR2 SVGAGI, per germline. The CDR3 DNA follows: TGTGCCAGCAGTTACGATACTAGCGGGAGTCAGACCCAGTACTTC. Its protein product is CASSYDTSGSQTQYF.